The 32 T cell receptor beta chains reported below all come from one sample, sequenced in a study of OX40 agonist ivuxolimab in advanced cancers. Sequencing used immunoSEQ multiplex PCR; TCRdb keeps in-frame clones, though not all of them. The sample has roughly 51,000 clones; approximately 91% are singletons. The source material was CD4+ or CD8+ T cells sorted from blood, sampled in a trial of the OX40 agonist ivuxolimab. The receptors stem from an adult with an advanced solid tumor such as melanoma, head and neck, liver or kidney cancer.

V and J are TRBV9 and TRBJ2-5; TRBD1 is a possible D gene (6 bases). The germline V gene has CDR1 SGDLS and CDR2 YYNGEE. The V gene lost 4 bases and the J gene lost 3 bases, with 13 bases spanning the gap. The CDR3 is 14 residues long. The CDR3 DNA reads as TGTGCCAGCAGCCCTCAGAACAGGGAAGAGACCCAGTACTTC. Its translation is CASSPQNREETQYF.

The chain uses TRBV15 and TRBJ2-5, with 10 nucleotides matching TRBD2. CDR3 length: 15 amino acids. The V segment lost 0 bases and the J segment 10 bases; nucleotides outside the gene matches: 8. Germline CDR1 LNHNV, CDR2 YYDKDF (reference sequence). CDR3 amino acids: CATSRDLAGDGSQYF. Written as DNA, the CDR3 is TGTGCCACCAGCAGAGATCTAGCGGGGGATGGGAGCCAGTACTTC.

This chain joins TRBV5-4 and TRBJ1-5; unclear D gene. This CDR3 has 17 residues. Per germline, CDR1 SGHNT and CDR2 YYREEE (reference sequence). Trimming took off 4 bases at V and 0 bases at J, with 17 bases between the two ends. CDR3 in DNA: TGTGCCAGCAGCCCAGGTCCGGGCCTATATAGCAATCAGCCCCAGCATTTT. This codes for CASSPGPGLYSNQPQHF.

The chain links TRBV19 to TRBJ1-5; 9 nucleotides match TRBD1. Trimming took 6 bases from V and 1 from J; bases not matched to a gene: 4. Germline lookup yields CDR1 LNHDA and CDR2 SQIVND (reference sequence). The CDR3 consists of 15 residues. CDR3 in amino acids: CASRTGTGSNQPQHF. The CDR3 nucleotides are TGTGCCAGTAGGACCGGGACAGGGAGCAATCAGCCCCAGCATTTT.

V and J are TRBV11-3 and TRBJ1-6; possible D gene TRBD1, 5 bases. The germline V and J ends were trimmed by 5 bases and 7 bases, with 9 bases remaining between them. The CDR3 loop spans 13 amino acids. Per the germline V gene, CDR1 is SGHNT and CDR2 is YENEEA. CDR3 protein: CASSLGGNSPLHF. DNA of the CDR3: TGTGCCAGCAGCCTTGGGGGGAATTCACCCCTCCACTTT. The full variable domain, its missing parts supplied by reference TRBV11-3 and TRBJ1-6, is EAGVVQSPRYKIIEKKQPVAFWCNPISGHNTLYWYLQNLGQGPELLIRYENEEAVDDSQLPKDRFSAERLKGVDSTLKIQPAELGDSAVYLCASSLGGNSPLHFGNGTRLTVT.

V gene TRBV27 combines with J gene TRBJ2-2; D ambiguous. Germline CDR1 MNHEY, CDR2 SMNVEV (reference sequence). The CDR3 runs 14 residues. Trimming pared 5 bases from V and 4 bases from J, leaving 11 bases between. The DNA for the CDR3 is TGTGCCAGCAGTCCCACCCGGGCCACCGGGGAGCTGTTTTTT. It codes for CASSPTRATGELFF.

The J gene is TRBJ1-4, the V gene TRBV28; D remains unclear. CDR3 length: 12 residues. Germline CDR1 MDHEN, CDR2 SYDVKM. The V and J ends lost 3 bases and 8 bases respectively, with 7 bases between them. The CDR3 loop reads CASSFRREKLFF. The CDR3 nucleotides read TGTGCCAGCAGTTTTCGAAGGGAAAAACTGTTTTTT.

This clone was observed a handful of times. The V and J genes are TRBV6-1 and TRBJ1-1; a possible D gene is TRBD1 (5 bases). Between the trimmed V and J ends, which lost 3 bases and 10 bases, there was a span of 15 bases. The CDR3 consists of 13 residues. Germline CDR1 and CDR2: MNHNS and SASEGT. The CDR3 nucleotides read TGTGCCAGCAGTGATGACAGTCCCCCCGGAGCTTTCTTT. Translation gives CASSDDSPPGAFF.

The chain is built from TRBV28 and TRBJ2-5; possible D gene TRBD1, 6 bases. Germline V lookup: CDR1 MDHEN, CDR2 SYDVKM. V was clipped by 6 bases and J by 4 bases, with 24 bases between them. This CDR3 spans 17 amino acids. The chain's CDR3 is CASSRVRRLWGPETQYF. CDR3 in DNA: TGTGCCAGCAGCCGTGTTAGGCGGTTGTGGGGGCCAGAGACCCAGTACTTC.

The chain carries TRBV6-5 and TRBJ2-1, with TRBD2 matching 9 bases. CDR1 MNHEY and CDR2 SVGAGI come from the germline V gene. V lost 1 base and J lost 6; bases outside the gene matches: 4. The length of the CDR3 is 15 residues. The DNA of the CDR3 is TGTGCCAGCAGTTACTTGGCGGGAGGGGGCAATGAGCAGTTCTTC. Translation: CASSYLAGGGNEQFF.

The rearrangement uses TRBV2 and TRBJ2-3; tentatively, D is TRBD2 (6 bases). Trimming stripped 8 bases from V and 0 bases from J, with 21 bases between. This CDR3 is built from 17 residues. CDR1 is SNHLY, CDR2 FYNNEI, per germline. DNA for the CDR3: TGTGCCAGCCGCAAGGATAGCGGATTTACTAGCACAGATACGCAGTATTTT. Translated: CASRKDSGFTSTDTQYF.

The CDR3 sequence: CASSIFRVSYTGELFF. The CDR3 DNA reads as TGTGCCAGTAGTATATTCAGGGTCTCCTACACCGGGGAGCTGTTTTTT. V usage is TRBV19 and J usage is TRBJ2-2; TRBD1 is a possible D gene (5 bases). CDR3 length: 16 amino acids. V lost 2 bases and J lost 3, with 13 bases in between. CDR1 is LNHDA and CDR2 is SQIVND in the germline V gene (reference sequence).

The CDR3 loop reads CASSILGTISGNTIYF. In DNA form, the CDR3 reads TGTGCCAGTAGTATACTAGGCACCATCTCTGGAAACACCATATATTTT. The chain uses TRBV19 and TRBJ1-3, with D unclear. CDR3 size: 16 residues. Germline V lookup: CDR1 LNHDA, CDR2 SQIVND (reference sequence). The V end was cut by 2 bases, the J end by 0 bases, with 11 bases between.

The chain has TRBV28 and TRBJ2-2, with unresolved D. Germline CDR1 and CDR2: MDHEN and SYDVKM. V was clipped by 0 bases and J by 8 bases, with 10 bases between them. The CDR3 runs to 14 residues. The CDR3 DNA sequence: TGTGCCAGCAGTTTATGGGGTGGCCTAGGGGAGCTGTTTTTT. Translation gives CASSLWGGLGELFF.

This rearrangement joins TRBV5-1 to TRBJ2-7; no clear D gene. From germline, CDR1 is SGHRS and CDR2 YFSETQ. Trimming removed 0 bases at V and 3 bases at J, with 10 bases between. The CDR3 is 14 amino acids. The CDR3 loop is CASSLGASLYEQYF. CDR3 bases: TGCGCCAGCAGCTTGGGCGCCTCTCTCTACGAGCAGTACTTC.

The chain carries TRBV18 and TRBJ2-5; a possible D gene is TRBD1 (5 bases). Germline CDR1 KGHSH, CDR2 LQKENI. This CDR3 has 15 amino acids. V lost 2 bases and J lost 7, with 17 bases in between. Here the CDR3 DNA reads TGTGCCAGCTCACCATTAATAGGAGAGCAGGGGACCCAGTACTTC. Translating gives CASSPLIGEQGTQYF.

V and J are TRBV7-9 and TRBJ2-7; 8 bases agree with TRBD1. Trimming removed 5 bases from V and 3 bases from J; junction bases left unmatched: 6. This CDR3 is built from 14 residues. Germline assignment: CDR1 SEHNR and CDR2 FQNEAQ (reference sequence). The CDR3 bases are TGTGCCAGCAGCCCGAGACAGGGGCACTACGAGCAGTACTTC. Translation gives CASSPRQGHYEQYF.

The chain recombines TRBV6-1 with TRBJ1-2; no reliable D call. The V end was cut by 2 bases, the J end by 3 bases, with 10 bases between. Per germline, CDR1 MNHNS and CDR2 SASEGT. CDR3 length: 14 residues. In DNA, the CDR3 is TGTGCCAGCAGTGAACCTGGCGGATACTATGGCTACACCTTC. Residues: CASSEPGGYYGYTF.

This clone was counted a few times. V is TRBV6-1 and J is TRBJ1-1; tentatively, D is TRBD1 (5 bases). Trimming left V 10 bases short and J 2 bases short, with 17 bases between. Germline CDR1 and CDR2: MNHNS and SASEGT. This CDR3 is built from 14 residues. The CDR3 DNA sequence: TGTGCCACCAAGATCAGGGTAGTAAACACTGAAGCTTTCTTT. This encodes CATKIRVVNTEAFF.

The rearrangement links TRBV30 to TRBJ2-7; 9 bases align to TRBD2. This CDR3 has 16 amino acids. In germline, CDR1 is GTSNPN, CDR2 SVGIG (reference sequence). The ends lost 2 bases at V and 2 bases at J; junction bases unmatched: 10. The CDR3 region has the DNA TGTGCCTGGAGTCAAGCGGGAGGCCCCTATCCCTACGAGCAGTACTTC. Protein sequence: CAWSQAGGPYPYEQYF.

This chain joins TRBV6-1 and TRBJ2-5; D is undetermined. This CDR3 is built from 12 residues. Germline V gives CDR1 MNHNS, CDR2 SASEGT. Trimming removed 1 base at V and 5 bases at J, with 5 bases between. CDR3 amino acids: CASSEVLETQYF. The CDR3 DNA follows: TGTGCCAGCAGTGAAGTTTTGGAGACCCAGTACTTC.

The V and J genes are TRBV5-1 and TRBJ2-7, with 12 bases matching TRBD1. Trimming at V came to 4 bases and at J to 3 bases, leaving 11 bases not matched to a gene. CDR1 and CDR2 (germline): SGHRS, YFSETQ. This CDR3 is 17 amino acids long. The CDR3 is CASSQGTGGFGNYEQYF. The CDR3 nucleotides read TGCGCCAGCAGCCAGGGGACAGGGGGCTTTGGAAACTACGAGCAGTACTTC.

The CDR3: CASSPEVAGTYEQYF. Here the CDR3 DNA reads TGTGCCAGCAGCCCAGAGGTAGCAGGGACCTACGAGCAGTACTTC. The chain employs TRBV28 and TRBJ2-7; perhaps TRBD1 as D (5 bases). Germline CDR1 MDHEN, CDR2 SYDVKM. This CDR3 spans 15 amino acids. Deletions cut 6 bases from V and 2 bases from J, with 17 bases between.

V and J are TRBV19 and TRBJ2-1; 8 bases line up with TRBD2. Germline CDR1 LNHDA, CDR2 SQIVND (reference sequence). V was clipped by 3 bases and J by 2 bases; unmatched bases: 9. The CDR3 runs 17 residues. Here the CDR3 DNA reads TGTGCCAGTAGTATTAGGAGGAGACTAGCGACCTACAATGAGCAGTTCTTC. Translation: CASSIRRRLATYNEQFF.

V usage is TRBV19 and J usage is TRBJ2-7, with 7 nucleotides matching TRBD1. Germline V CDR1 and CDR2: LNHDA, SQIVND (reference sequence). The ends lost 4 bases at V and 1 base at J; junction bases unmatched: 1. The CDR3 consists of 13 residues. CDR3 nucleotide sequence: TGTGCCAGTAGTAAGGGACAGTCCTACGAGCAGTACTTC. This codes for CASSKGQSYEQYF. Drawing the rest from reference TRBV19 and TRBJ2-7, the complete variable domain is DGGITQSPKYLFRKEGQNVTLSCEQNLNHDAMYWYRQDPGQGLRLIYYSQIVNDFQKGDIAEGYSVSREKKESFPLTVTSAQKNPTAFYLCASSKGQSYEQYFGPGTRLTVT.

This clone was counted between two and nine times. J is TRBJ2-7 and V is TRBV4-1, with 12 bases identical to TRBD2. CDR1 is MGHRA and CDR2 is YSYEKL in the germline V gene. This CDR3 has 17 residues. The V and J ends lost 0 bases and 4 bases, in that order; junction bases with no gene match: 7. The CDR3 spells CASSQEASGRARYEQYF. The CDR3 DNA is TGCGCCAGCAGCCAAGAGGCTAGCGGGAGGGCCAGGTACGAGCAGTACTTC.

The chain carries TRBV29-1 and TRBJ2-2; D is perhaps TRBD1 (6 bases). CDR3 length: 14 amino acids. Trimming shortened V by 7 bases and J by 4 bases, and 16 bases separated the two germline ends. Germline CDR1 reads SQVTM; CDR2 reads ANQGSEA. The CDR3 DNA sequence: TGCAGCGCTACACACGGGACACCCACCGGGGAGCTGTTTTTT. Protein: CSATHGTPTGELFF.

The chain links TRBV4-2 to TRBJ2-1; 8 bases align to TRBD2. Germline V lookup: CDR1 LGHNA, CDR2 YNFKEQ. This CDR3 contains 17 residues. The junction had 6 bases not matched to a gene; V was cut back by 0 bases and J by 2 bases. DNA for the CDR3: TGTGCCAGCAGCCAAGAGGCTAGCGGGTACACCTACAATGAGCAGTTCTTC. It is translated as CASSQEASGYTYNEQFF.

In nucleotides, the CDR3 is TGTGCCAGTAGATTTCTGGGGACCGGGGAGCTGTTTTTT. Encoded protein: CASRFLGTGELFF. The chain has TRBV19 and TRBJ2-2; unclear D gene. V shed 6 bases and J shed 5 bases, with 10 bases lying between them. CDR3 length: 13 amino acids. Germline V gene data show CDR1 as LNHDA and CDR2 as SQIVND (reference sequence).

The chain has TRBV9 and TRBJ2-3; 9 bases agree with TRBD2. CDR3 length: 17 residues. The germline V gene has CDR1 SGDLS and CDR2 YYNGEE. V trimming: 0 bases; J trimming: 4 bases; junction bases outside the gene matches: 9. The DNA of the CDR3 is TGTGCCAGCAGCGTAGACCCCCCGGGACTAGCTTCAGATACGCAGTATTTT. Translated, it gives CASSVDPPGLASDTQYF. Variable domain in full (rest from reference TRBV9 and TRBJ2-3): DSGVTQTPKHLITATGQRVTLRCSPRSGDLSVYWYQQSLDQGLQFLIQYYNGEERAKGNILERFSAQQFPDLHSELNLSSLELGDSALYFCASSVDPPGLASDTQYFGPGTRLTVL.

The chain joins TRBV19 to TRBJ2-1; D perhaps matches TRBD1 (5 bases). The CDR3 spans 15 residues. CDR1 LNHDA and CDR2 SQIVND come from the germline V gene (reference sequence). V lost 3 bases, J lost 5 bases, and 14 bases lay in between. DNA for the CDR3: TGTGCCAGTAGTATCCCACAGGTGGGTCACAATGAGCAGTTCTTC. Protein: CASSIPQVGHNEQFF. Full variable domain (outside the CDR3, taken from reference TRBV19 and TRBJ2-1): DGGITQSPKYLFRKEGQNVTLSCEQNLNHDAMYWYRQDPGQGLRLIYYSQIVNDFQKGDIAEGYSVSREKKESFPLTVTSAQKNPTAFYLCASSIPQVGHNEQFFGPGTRLTVL.

The chain joins TRBV30 to TRBJ1-5, with D perhaps matching TRBD1 (6 bases). CDR3 length: 13 residues. V was clipped by 5 bases and J by 1 base, with 9 bases between them. Germline-derived CDR1 and CDR2 are GTSNPN and SVGIG (reference sequence). DNA for the CDR3: TGTGCCTGGTCCGGACAGAGCAATCAGCCCCAGCATTTT. It codes for CAWSGQSNQPQHF.